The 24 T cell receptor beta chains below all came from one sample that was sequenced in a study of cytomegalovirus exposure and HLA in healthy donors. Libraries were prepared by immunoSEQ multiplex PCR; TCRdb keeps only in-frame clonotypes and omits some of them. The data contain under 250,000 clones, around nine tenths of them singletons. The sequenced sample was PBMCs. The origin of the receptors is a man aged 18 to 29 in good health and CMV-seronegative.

CDR3 nucleotides: TGCGCCAGCAGCCAAGGGCAGACTACTAACTATGGCTACACCTTC. This sequence encodes CASSQGQTTNYGYTF. The chain joins TRBV4-1 to TRBJ1-2; no reliable D call. This CDR3 is built from 15 residues. The germline V gene has CDR1 MGHRA and CDR2 YSYEKL. Trimming removed 1 base from V and 0 bases from J, with 9 bases in between.

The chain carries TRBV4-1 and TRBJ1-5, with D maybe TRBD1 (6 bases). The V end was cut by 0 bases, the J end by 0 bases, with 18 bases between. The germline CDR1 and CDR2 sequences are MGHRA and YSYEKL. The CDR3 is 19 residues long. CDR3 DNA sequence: TGCGCCAGCAGCCAAGATAACCGAGGGGGGGGAATTAGCAATCAGCCCCAGCATTTT. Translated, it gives CASSQDNRGGGISNQPQHF.

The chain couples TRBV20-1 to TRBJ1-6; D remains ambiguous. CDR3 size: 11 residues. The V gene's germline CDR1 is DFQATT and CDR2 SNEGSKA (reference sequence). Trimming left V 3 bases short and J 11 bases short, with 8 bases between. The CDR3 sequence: CSASAGAPLHF. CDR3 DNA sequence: TGCAGTGCTAGCGCGGGAGCACCCCTCCACTTT.

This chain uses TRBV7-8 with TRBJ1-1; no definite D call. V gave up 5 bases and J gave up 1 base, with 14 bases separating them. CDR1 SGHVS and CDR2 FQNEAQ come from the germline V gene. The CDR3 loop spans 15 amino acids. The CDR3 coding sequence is TGTGCCAGCAGCCTCTTAAAGACGGGGAACACTGAAGCTTTCTTT. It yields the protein CASSLLKTGNTEAFF.

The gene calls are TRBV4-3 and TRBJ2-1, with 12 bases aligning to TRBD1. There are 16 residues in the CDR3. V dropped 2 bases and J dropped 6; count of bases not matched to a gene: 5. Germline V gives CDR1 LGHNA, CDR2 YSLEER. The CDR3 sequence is CASSQPPGQGANEQFF. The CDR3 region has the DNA TGCGCCAGCAGCCAACCACCGGGACAGGGGGCCAATGAGCAGTTCTTC.

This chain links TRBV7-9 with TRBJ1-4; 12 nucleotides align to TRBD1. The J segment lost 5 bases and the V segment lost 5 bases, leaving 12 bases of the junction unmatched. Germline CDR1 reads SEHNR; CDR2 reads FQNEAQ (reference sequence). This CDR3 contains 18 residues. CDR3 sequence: CASSPFSGTGGENEKLFF. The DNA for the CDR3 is TGTGCCAGCAGCCCCTTTTCGGGGACAGGGGGCGAGAATGAAAAACTGTTTTTT.

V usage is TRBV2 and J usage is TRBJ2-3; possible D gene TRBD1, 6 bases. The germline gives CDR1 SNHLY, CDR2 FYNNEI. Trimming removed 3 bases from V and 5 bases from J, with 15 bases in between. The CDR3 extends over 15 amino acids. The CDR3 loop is CASSDRGTQIDTQYF. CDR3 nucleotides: TGTGCCAGCAGTGACAGGGGCACTCAGATAGATACGCAGTATTTT.

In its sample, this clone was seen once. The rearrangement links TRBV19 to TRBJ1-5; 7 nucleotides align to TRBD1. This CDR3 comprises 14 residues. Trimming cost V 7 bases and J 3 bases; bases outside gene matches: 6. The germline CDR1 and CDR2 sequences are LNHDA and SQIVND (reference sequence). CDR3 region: CASTRDSTNQPQHF. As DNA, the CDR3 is TGTGCCAGTACCCGGGACAGCACCAATCAGCCCCAGCATTTT.

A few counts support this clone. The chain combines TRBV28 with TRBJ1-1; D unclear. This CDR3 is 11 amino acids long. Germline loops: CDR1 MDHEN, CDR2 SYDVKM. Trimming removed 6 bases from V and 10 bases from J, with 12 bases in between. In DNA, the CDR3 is TGTGCCAGCAGCTTTCATCGGGGAGCTTTCTTT. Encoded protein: CASSFHRGAFF.

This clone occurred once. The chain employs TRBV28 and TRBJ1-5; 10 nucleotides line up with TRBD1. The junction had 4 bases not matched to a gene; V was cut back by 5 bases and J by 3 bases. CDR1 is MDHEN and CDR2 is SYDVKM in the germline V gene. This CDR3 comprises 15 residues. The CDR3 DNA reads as TGTGCCAGCAGTACGGGACAGGGGAACAATCAGCCCCAGCATTTT. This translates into CASSTGQGNNQPQHF.

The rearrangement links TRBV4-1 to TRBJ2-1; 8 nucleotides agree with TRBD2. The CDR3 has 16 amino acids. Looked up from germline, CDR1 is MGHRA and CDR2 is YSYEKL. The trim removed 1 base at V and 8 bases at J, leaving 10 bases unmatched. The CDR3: CASSQALIAGSDEQFF. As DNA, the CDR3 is TGCGCCAGCAGCCAAGCGCTAATAGCGGGATCGGATGAGCAGTTCTTC.

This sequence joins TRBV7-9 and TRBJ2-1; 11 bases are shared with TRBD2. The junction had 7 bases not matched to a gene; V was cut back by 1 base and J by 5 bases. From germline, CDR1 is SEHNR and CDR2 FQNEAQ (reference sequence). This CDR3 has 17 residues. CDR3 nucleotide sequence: TGTGCCAGCAGCTTAGGGAACCTAGCGGGGGGTGACAATGAGCAGTTCTTC. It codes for CASSLGNLAGGDNEQFF.

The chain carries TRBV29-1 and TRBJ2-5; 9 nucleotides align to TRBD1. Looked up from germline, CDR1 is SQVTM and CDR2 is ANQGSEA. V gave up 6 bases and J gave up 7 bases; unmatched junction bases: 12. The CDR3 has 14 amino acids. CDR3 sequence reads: CSVDVTGQGRTQYF. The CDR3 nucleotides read TGCAGCGTCGACGTAACGGGACAGGGTAGGACCCAGTACTTC.

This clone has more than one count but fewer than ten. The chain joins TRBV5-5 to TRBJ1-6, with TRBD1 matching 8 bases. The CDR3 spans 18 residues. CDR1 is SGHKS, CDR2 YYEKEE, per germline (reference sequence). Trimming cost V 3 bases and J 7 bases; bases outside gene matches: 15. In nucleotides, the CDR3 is TGTGCCAGCAGCTCGGGTGCGGGACAGGTAGCGAGGAATTCACCCCTCCACTTT. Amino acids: CASSSGAGQVARNSPLHF.

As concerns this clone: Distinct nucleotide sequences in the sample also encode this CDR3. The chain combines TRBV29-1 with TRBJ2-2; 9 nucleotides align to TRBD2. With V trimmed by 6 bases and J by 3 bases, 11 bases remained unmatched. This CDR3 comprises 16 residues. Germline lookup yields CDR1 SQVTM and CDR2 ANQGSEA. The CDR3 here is CSVQRRGGIDTGELFF. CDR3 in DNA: TGCAGCGTACAAAGGCGGGGGGGCATTGACACCGGGGAGCTGTTTTTT.

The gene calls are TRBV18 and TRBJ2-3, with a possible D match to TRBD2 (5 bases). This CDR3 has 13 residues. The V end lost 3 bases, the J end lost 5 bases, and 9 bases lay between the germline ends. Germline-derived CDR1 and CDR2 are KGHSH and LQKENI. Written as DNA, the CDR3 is TGTGCCAGCTCACCCCCGGGGTTAGATACGCAGTATTTT. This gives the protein CASSPPGLDTQYF.

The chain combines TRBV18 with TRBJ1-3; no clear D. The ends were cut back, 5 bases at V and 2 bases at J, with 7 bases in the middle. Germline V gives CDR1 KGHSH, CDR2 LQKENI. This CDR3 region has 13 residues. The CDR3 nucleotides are TGTGCCAGCTCATCGGCGGCTGGAAACACCATATATTTT. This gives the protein CASSSAAGNTIYF.

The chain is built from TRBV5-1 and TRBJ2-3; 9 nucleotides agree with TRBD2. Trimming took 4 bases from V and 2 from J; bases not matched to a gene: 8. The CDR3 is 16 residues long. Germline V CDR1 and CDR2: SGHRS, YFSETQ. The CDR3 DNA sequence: TGCGCCAGCAGCCAGGGACTAGCCTCTACCACAGATACGCAGTATTTT. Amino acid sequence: CASSQGLASTTDTQYF.

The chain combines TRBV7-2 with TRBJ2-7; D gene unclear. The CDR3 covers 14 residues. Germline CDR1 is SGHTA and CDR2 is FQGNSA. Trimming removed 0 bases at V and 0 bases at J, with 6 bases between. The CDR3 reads CASSLASVSYEQYF. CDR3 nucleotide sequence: TGTGCCAGCAGCTTAGCGTCCGTCTCCTACGAGCAGTACTTC.

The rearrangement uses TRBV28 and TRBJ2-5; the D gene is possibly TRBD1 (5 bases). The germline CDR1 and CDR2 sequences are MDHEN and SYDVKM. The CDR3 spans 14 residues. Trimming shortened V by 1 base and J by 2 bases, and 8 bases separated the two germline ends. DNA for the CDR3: TGTGCCAGCAGTTTATATCCAGGGCAAGAGACCCAGTACTTC. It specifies CASSLYPGQETQYF.

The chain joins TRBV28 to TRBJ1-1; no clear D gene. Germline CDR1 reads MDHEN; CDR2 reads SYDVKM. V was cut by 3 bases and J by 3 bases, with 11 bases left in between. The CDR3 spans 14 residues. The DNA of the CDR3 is TGTGCCAGCAGTTTCCAGATCGGGGACACTGAAGCTTTCTTT. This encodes CASSFQIGDTEAFF.

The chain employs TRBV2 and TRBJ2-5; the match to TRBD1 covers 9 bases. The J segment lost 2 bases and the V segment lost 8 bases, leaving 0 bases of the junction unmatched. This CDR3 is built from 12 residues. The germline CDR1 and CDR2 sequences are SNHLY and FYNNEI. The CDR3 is CASGTGQETQYF. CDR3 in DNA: TGTGCCAGCGGGACAGGGCAAGAGACCCAGTACTTC.

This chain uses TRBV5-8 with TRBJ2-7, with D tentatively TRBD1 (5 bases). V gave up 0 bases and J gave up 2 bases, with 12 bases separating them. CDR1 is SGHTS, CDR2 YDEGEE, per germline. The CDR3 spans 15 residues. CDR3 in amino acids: CASSLGSGPPYEQYF. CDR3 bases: TGTGCCAGCAGCTTGGGGTCAGGGCCCCCCTACGAGCAGTACTTC.

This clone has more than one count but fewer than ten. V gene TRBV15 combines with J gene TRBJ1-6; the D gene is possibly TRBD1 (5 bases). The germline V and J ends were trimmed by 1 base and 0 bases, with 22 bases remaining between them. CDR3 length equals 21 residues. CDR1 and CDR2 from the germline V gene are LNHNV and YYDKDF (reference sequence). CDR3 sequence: CATSRGPGKFLQSSYNSPLHF. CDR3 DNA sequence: TGTGCCACCAGCAGAGGTCCAGGGAAATTCCTACAAAGCTCCTATAATTCACCCCTCCACTTT.